The 10 T cell receptor beta chains below come from one sample, sequenced in a study of vaccination effects on CD4 cells after COVID-19. These TCRs are of unknown antigen specificity. Sequencing was preceded by expansion of antigen-specific CD4+ T cells with viral peptide pools in the ViraFEST assay. When nine to ten days of culture had elapsed, CD4+ T cells were isolated. Either the BNT162b2 or mRNA-1273 vaccine was given to participants in two doses. Sequencing used immunoSEQ multiplex PCR; TCRdb keeps in-frame clones, though not all of them. Of nearly 30,000 clones listed, around 75% are singletons. This material consisted of CD4+ T cells from PBMCs cultured with HCoV-229E spike peptides, taken after COVID-19 vaccination. These TCRs come from a human donor who received a COVID-19 vaccine.

The chain recombines TRBV28 with TRBJ2-3; 8 bases fit TRBD2. CDR3 length: 16 amino acids. V was clipped by 2 bases and J by 1 base; unmatched bases: 5. Germline V lookup: CDR1 MDHEN, CDR2 SYDVKM. The DNA for the CDR3 is TGTGCCAGCAGTTTAAGGCGGGGGGTTCGCACAGATACGCAGTATTTT. It codes for CASSLRRGVRTDTQYF.

The V gene is TRBV6-1, the J gene TRBJ2-2; D gene ambiguous. The CDR3 is 16 amino acids. Deletions cut 4 bases from V and 2 bases from J, with 14 bases between. Germline V gene sequence: CDR1 MNHNS, CDR2 SASEGT. This CDR3 reads CASSGSVTRNTGELFF. The CDR3 nucleotides read TGTGCCAGCAGTGGGTCGGTCACCCGTAACACCGGGGAGCTGTTTTTT.

The J gene is TRBJ1-3, the V gene TRBV4-1; 8 positions agree with TRBD1. Germline-derived CDR1 and CDR2 are MGHRA and YSYEKL. This CDR3 has 17 amino acids. V gave up 1 base and J gave up 4 bases; unmatched junction bases: 9. CDR3 in amino acids: CASSQGPIGQGGNTIYF. CDR3 in DNA: TGCGCCAGCAGCCAAGGGCCCATCGGACAGGGCGGAAACACCATATATTTT.

This clone occurred a few times. V gene TRBV7-2 combines with J gene TRBJ2-2; D not resolved. Germline CDR1 is SGHTA and CDR2 is FQGNSA. The CDR3 sequence is 14 residues long. V was clipped by 2 bases and J by 4 bases, with 8 bases between them. The CDR3 reads CASSLSGSTGELFF. DNA of the CDR3: TGTGCCAGCAGCTTATCCGGAAGCACCGGGGAGCTGTTTTTT.

This clone was seen a few times. This chain uses TRBV2 with TRBJ2-3; D remains unclear. Trimming cost V 5 bases and J 7 bases, with 10 bases left between them. CDR1 and CDR2 from the germline V gene are SNHLY and FYNNEI. The CDR3 is made up of 12 amino acids. CDR3 amino acids: CASSPDRNTQYF. The DNA of the CDR3 is TGTGCCAGCAGTCCGGACCGGAATACGCAGTATTTT.

The rearrangement joins TRBV5-5 to TRBJ1-1; tentatively, D is TRBD1 (6 bases). Per the germline V gene, CDR1 is SGHKS and CDR2 is YYEKEE (reference sequence). Trimming removed 4 bases at V and 4 bases at J, with 17 bases between. The CDR3 has 15 amino acids. Here the CDR3 DNA reads TGTGCCAGCAGCGGCAGGGGTGGGATTTTCACTGAAGCTTTCTTT. Residues: CASSGRGGIFTEAFF.

The rearrangement links TRBV3-1 (or the pseudogene TRBV3-2) to TRBJ2-2; 10 nucleotides align to TRBD1. The germline V gene encodes CDR1 LGHDT and CDR2 YNNKEL (reference sequence). After removal of 8 bases from V and 9 bases from J, the junction contained 15 bases not matched to a gene. The CDR3 is 16 residues long. The CDR3 sequence: CASGPGQGITGRELFF. Here the CDR3 DNA reads TGTGCCAGCGGTCCGGGACAGGGGATAACTGGTAGGGAGCTGTTTTTT.

V and J are TRBV19 and TRBJ2-7, with TRBD1 matching 10 bases. This CDR3 is built from 14 residues. J was trimmed by 6 bases and V by 6 bases; bases with no gene match: 8. Germline CDR1 LNHDA, CDR2 SQIVND (reference sequence). The CDR3 bases are TGTGCCAGTAGATGGGACAGGGGTTCCATCGAGCAGTACTTC. This encodes CASRWDRGSIEQYF.

This sequence joins TRBV7-9 and TRBJ1-5; D gene ambiguous. V lost 5 bases and J lost 4, with 6 bases in between. The CDR3 covers 12 residues. Germline CDR1 reads SEHNR; CDR2 reads FQNEAQ (reference sequence). The CDR3 reads CASSRTNQPQHF. The CDR3 nucleotides are TGTGCCAGCAGCCGAACAAATCAGCCCCAGCATTTT.

This CDR3 is CASSQDRPPRAGNGYTF. The CDR3 DNA reads TGTGCCAGCAGCCAAGATAGGCCCCCTCGGGCAGGGAATGGCTACACCTTC. The rearrangement joins TRBV3-1 (or the pseudogene TRBV3-2) to TRBJ1-2, with D possibly matching TRBD1 (5 bases). CDR1 and CDR2 from the germline V gene are LGHDT and YNNKEL (reference sequence). The CDR3 has 17 amino acids. V was shortened by 0 bases and J by 6 bases, with 20 bases between the two germline ends.